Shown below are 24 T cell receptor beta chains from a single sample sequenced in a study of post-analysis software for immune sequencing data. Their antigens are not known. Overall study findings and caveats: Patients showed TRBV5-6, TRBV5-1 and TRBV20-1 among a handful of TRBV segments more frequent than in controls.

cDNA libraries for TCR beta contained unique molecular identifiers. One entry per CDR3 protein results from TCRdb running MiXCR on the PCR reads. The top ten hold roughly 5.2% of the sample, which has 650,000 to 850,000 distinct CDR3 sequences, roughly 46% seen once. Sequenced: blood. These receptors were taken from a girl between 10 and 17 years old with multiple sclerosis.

For the CDR3, the DNA is TGTGCCAGCATCCGGGACACTGAAGAGACCCAGTACTTC. Its protein product is CASIRDTEETQYF. V and J are TRBV11-2 and TRBJ2-5, with D perhaps TRBD1 (6 bases). Trimming removed 7 bases at V and 3 bases at J, with 12 bases between. From germline, CDR1 is SGHAT and CDR2 FQNNGV. The length of the CDR3 is 13 residues. The full variable domain, in which reference TRBV11-2 and TRBJ2-5 provide the parts outside the CDR3, is EAGVAQSPRYKIIEKRQSVAFWCNPISGHATLYWYQQILGQGPKLLIQFQNNGVVDDSQLPKDRFSAERLKGVDSTLKIQPAKLEDSAVYLCASIRDTEETQYFGPGTRLLVL.

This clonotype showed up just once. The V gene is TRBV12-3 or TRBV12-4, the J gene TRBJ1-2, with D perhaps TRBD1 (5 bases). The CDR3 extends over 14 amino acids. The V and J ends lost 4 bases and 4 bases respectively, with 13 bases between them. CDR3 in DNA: TGTGCCAGCAGTTCCCGGGACGTCGTCTATGGCTACACCTTC. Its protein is CASSSRDVVYGYTF.

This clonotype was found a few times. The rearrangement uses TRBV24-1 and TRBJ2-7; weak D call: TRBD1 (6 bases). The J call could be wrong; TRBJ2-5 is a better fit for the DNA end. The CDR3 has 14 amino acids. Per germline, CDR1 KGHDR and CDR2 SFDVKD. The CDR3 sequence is CATSDMDRQETQYF. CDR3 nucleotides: TGTGCCACCAGTGATATGGACAGACAAGAGACCCAGTACTTC.

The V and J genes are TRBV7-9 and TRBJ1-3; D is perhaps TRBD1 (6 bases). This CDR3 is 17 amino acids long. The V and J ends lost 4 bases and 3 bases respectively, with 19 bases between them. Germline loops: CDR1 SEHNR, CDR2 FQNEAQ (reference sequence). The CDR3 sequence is CASSSVRGPSVGNTIYF. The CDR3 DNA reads TGTGCCAGCAGCTCGGTCAGGGGTCCCTCGGTTGGAAACACCATATATTTT.

This CDR3 is CATSTMGLAGHNEQFF. The CDR3 DNA reads TGTGCCACCAGCACAATGGGACTAGCGGGACACAATGAGCAGTTCTTC. J is TRBJ2-1 and V is TRBV15, with 13 bases fitting TRBD2. In germline, CDR1 is LNHNV, CDR2 YYDKDF (reference sequence). The CDR3 consists of 16 residues. With V trimmed by 4 bases and J by 5 bases, 5 bases remained unmatched.

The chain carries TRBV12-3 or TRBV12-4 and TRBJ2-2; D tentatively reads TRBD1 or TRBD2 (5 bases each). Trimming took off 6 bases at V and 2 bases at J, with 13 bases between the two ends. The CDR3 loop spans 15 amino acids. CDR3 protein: CASRTGPLNTGELFF. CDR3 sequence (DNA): TGTGCCAGCAGAACGGGACCTTTAAACACCGGGGAGCTGTTTTTT.

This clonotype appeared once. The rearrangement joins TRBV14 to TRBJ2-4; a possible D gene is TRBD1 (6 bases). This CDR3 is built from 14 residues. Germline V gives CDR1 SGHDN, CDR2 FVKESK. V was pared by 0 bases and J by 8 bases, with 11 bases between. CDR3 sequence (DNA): TGTGCCAGCAGCCAAGAGAGCAGGGGATACATTCAGTACTTC. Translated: CASSQESRGYIQYF.

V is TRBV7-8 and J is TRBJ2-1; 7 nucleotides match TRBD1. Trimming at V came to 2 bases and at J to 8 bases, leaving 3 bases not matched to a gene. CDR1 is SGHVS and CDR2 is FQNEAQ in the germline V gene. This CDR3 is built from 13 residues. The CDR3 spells CASSLRGPDEQFF. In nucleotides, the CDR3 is TGTGCCAGCAGCTTAAGGGGGCCCGATGAGCAGTTCTTC.

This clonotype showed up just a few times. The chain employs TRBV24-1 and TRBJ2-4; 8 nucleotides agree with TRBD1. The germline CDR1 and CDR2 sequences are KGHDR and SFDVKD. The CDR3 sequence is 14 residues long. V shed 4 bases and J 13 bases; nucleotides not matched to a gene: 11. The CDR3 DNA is TGTGCCACCAGTGACTCCGGACAGGGTGGTAAGCAGTACTTC. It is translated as CATSDSGQGGKQYF.

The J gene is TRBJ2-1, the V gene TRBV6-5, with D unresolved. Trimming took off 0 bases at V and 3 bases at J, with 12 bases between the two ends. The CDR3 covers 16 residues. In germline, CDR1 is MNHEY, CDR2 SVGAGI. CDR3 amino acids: CASSYSGRRLYNEQFF. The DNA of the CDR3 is TGTGCCAGCAGTTACTCTGGTAGGCGGCTCTACAATGAGCAGTTCTTC.

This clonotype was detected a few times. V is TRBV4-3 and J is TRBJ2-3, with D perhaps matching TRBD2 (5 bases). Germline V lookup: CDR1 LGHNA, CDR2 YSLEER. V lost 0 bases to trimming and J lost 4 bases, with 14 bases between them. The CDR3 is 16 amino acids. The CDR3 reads CASSQDVGVNPDTQYF. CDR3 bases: TGCGCCAGCAGCCAAGATGTGGGAGTCAACCCAGATACGCAGTATTTT.

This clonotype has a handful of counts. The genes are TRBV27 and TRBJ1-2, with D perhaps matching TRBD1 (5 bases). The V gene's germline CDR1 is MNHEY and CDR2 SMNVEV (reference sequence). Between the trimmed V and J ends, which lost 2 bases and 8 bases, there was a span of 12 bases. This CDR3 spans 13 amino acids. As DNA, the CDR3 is TGTGCCAGCAGTTTACCAGGCCAGGGAGGCTACACCTTC. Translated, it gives CASSLPGQGGYTF.

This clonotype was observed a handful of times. The CDR3 is CSVDSGDYQETQYF. CDR3 nucleotide sequence: TGCAGCGTTGATTCAGGGGATTACCAAGAGACCCAGTACTTC. The chain employs TRBV29-1 and TRBJ2-5; TRBD1 is a possible D gene (6 bases). This CDR3 has 14 residues. The ends were cut back, 3 bases at V and 0 bases at J, with 11 bases in the middle. CDR1 is SQVTM and CDR2 is ANQGSEA in the germline V gene. The full variable domain, its missing parts supplied by reference TRBV29-1 and TRBJ2-5, is SAVISQKPSRDICQRGTSLTIQCQVDSQVTMMFWYRQQPGQSLTLIATANQGSEATYESGFVIDKFPISRPNLTFSTLTVSNMSPEDSSIYLCSVDSGDYQETQYFGPGTRLLVL.

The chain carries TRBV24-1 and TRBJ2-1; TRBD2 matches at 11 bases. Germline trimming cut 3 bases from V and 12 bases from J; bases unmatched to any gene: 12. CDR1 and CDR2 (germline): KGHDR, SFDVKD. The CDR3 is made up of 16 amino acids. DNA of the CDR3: TGTGCCACCAGTGATCGGGGTAGCGGGAGGGCTCCCAGGCAGTTCTTC. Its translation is CATSDRGSGRAPRQFF.

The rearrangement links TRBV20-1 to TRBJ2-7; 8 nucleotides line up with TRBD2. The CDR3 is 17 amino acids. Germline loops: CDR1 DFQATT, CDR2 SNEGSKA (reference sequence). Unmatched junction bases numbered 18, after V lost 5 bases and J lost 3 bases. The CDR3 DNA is TGCAGTGCTCCTAAGGGAGCGGGAGCAGCGTGGAGCTACGAGCAGTACTTC. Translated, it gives CSAPKGAGAAWSYEQYF.

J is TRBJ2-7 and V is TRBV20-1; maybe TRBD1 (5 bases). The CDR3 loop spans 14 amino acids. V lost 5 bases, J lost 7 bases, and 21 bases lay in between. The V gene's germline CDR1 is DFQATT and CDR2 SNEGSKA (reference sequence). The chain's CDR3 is CSALEAPADNEQYF. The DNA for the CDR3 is TGCAGTGCTTTAGAAGCGCCTGCGGACAATGAGCAGTACTTC.

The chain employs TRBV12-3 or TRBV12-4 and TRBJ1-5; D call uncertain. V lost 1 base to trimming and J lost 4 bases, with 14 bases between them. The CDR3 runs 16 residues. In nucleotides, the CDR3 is TGTGCCAGCAGTTTAGATGCTAGAAACTTAAATCAGCCCCAGCATTTT. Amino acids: CASSLDARNLNQPQHF.

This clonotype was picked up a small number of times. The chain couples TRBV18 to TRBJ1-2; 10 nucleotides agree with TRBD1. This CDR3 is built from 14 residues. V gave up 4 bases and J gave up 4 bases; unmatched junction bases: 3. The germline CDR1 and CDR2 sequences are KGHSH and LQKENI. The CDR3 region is CASSRDRGGYGYTF. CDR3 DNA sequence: TGTGCCAGCTCACGGGACAGGGGAGGCTATGGCTACACCTTC.

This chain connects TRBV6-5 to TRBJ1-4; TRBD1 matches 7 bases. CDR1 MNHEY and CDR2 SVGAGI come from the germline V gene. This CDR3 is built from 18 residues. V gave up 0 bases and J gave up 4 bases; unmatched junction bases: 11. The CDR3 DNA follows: TGTGCCAGCAGTTACTCAGGGGCGACAGGGTATGGTAATGAAAAACTGTTTTTT. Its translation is CASSYSGATGYGNEKLFF.

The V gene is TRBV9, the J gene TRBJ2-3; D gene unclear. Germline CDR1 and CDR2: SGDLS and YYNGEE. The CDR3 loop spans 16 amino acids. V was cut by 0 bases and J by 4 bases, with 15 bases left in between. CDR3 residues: CASSVATSSRADTQYF. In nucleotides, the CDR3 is TGTGCCAGCAGCGTAGCTACCTCCTCCCGCGCAGATACGCAGTATTTT.

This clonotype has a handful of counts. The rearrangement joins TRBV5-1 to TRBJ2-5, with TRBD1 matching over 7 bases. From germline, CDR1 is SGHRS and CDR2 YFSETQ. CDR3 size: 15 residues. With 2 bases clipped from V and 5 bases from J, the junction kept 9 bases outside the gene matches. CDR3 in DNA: TGCGCCAGCAGCTTTGGTCAAAGGGGGCAGGAGACCCAGTACTTC. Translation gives CASSFGQRGQETQYF.

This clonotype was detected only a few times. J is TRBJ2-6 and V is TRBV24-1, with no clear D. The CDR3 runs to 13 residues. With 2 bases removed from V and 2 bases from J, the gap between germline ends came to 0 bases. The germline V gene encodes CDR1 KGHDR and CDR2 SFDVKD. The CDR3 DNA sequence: TGTGCCACCAGTGATTCTGGGGCCAACGTCCTGACTTTC. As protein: CATSDSGANVLTF.

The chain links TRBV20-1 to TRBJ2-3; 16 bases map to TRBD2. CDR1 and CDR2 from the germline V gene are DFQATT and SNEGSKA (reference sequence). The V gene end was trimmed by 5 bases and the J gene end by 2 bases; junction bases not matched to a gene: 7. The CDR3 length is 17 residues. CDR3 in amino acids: CSAQTGTSGRDTDTQYF. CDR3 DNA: TGCAGTGCTCAAACCGGGACTAGCGGGAGGGACACAGATACGCAGTATTTT.

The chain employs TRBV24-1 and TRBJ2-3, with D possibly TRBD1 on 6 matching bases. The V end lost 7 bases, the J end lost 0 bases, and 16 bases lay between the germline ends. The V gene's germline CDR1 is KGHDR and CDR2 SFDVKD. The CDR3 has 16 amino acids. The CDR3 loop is CATSNHRDKSTDTQYF. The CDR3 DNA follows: TGTGCCACCAGCAACCACCGGGACAAGAGCACAGATACGCAGTATTTT.